These 27 T cell receptor beta chains came from one sample sequenced in a study of CD8 T cells in ankylosing spondylitis. General study findings and limits: It appeared that ankylosing spondylitis blood was characterized by a TCR beta motif of several highly homologous variants.

No cognate antigen is known for these TCRs. TCRdb reanalysed the 5' RACE reads using MiXCR and keeps one entry per CDR3 protein. The sample shows around 490,000 distinct CDR3 sequences, approximately 5% of them seen only once. The sample was blood, either unsorted or a sorted T cell fraction (not recorded which). All receptors derive from a male donor with ankylosing spondylitis.

This clonotype was counted a few times. CDR3: CASSQGTPASYEQYF. The CDR3 DNA sequence: TGTGCCAGCAGCCAAGGGACACCAGCCTCCTACGAGCAGTACTTC. The gene calls are TRBV7-2 and TRBJ2-7, with D tentatively TRBD1 (6 bases). CDR1 SGHTA and CDR2 FQGNSA come from the germline V gene. CDR3 length: 15 amino acids. Trimming shortened V by 5 bases and J by 0 bases, and 14 bases separated the two germline ends.

At least ten counts were recorded for this clonotype. The chain couples TRBV7-2 to TRBJ2-7; D is perhaps TRBD1 (7 bases). Germline CDR1 SGHTA, CDR2 FQGNSA. This CDR3 comprises 11 residues. V gave up 6 bases and J gave up 6 bases, with 9 bases separating them. CDR3: CASSQGGEQYF. The DNA for the CDR3 is TGTGCCAGCAGTCAGGGGGGCGAGCAGTACTTC.

This clonotype showed up just a few times. The chain joins TRBV20-1 to TRBJ2-5, with 11 positions matching TRBD2. The germline V gene encodes CDR1 DFQATT and CDR2 SNEGSKA (reference sequence). There are 14 residues in the CDR3. The ends lost 6 bases at V and 3 bases at J; junction bases unmatched: 6. CDR3 sequence reads: CSASPGLAEETQYF. CDR3 sequence (DNA): TGCAGTGCGAGCCCGGGACTAGCGGAAGAGACCCAGTACTTC.

In its sample, this clonotype was seen many times. The chain combines TRBV20-1 with TRBJ1-1; 9 positions match TRBD1. V dropped 0 bases and J dropped 5; count of bases not matched to a gene: 13. The CDR3 loop spans 17 amino acids. Germline V gene data show CDR1 as DFQATT and CDR2 as SNEGSKA (reference sequence). CDR3 amino acids: CSARDTGGVRGNTEAFF. The CDR3 DNA follows: TGCAGTGCTAGAGACACAGGGGGCGTTCGAGGGAATACTGAAGCTTTCTTT.

This clonotype was recorded at least ten times. The chain is built from TRBV6-2 or TRBV6-3 and TRBJ2-2, with 8 positions matching TRBD2. V lost 6 bases, J lost 4 bases, and 10 bases stayed unmatched. The length of the CDR3 is 16 residues. Per germline, CDR1 MNHEY and CDR2 SVGEGT. This chain's CDR3 is CASSSPWAGGTGELFF. In DNA, the CDR3 is TGTGCCAGCAGCTCCCCCTGGGCGGGGGGCACCGGGGAGCTGTTTTTT.

This clonotype was counted at least ten times. The chain links TRBV5-1 to TRBJ2-7, with D tentatively TRBD2 (7 bases). V was pared by 4 bases and J by 0 bases, with 14 bases between. This CDR3 is 15 amino acids long. The germline V gene encodes CDR1 SGHRS and CDR2 YFSETQ. The CDR3 here is CASSDGGPSSYEQYF. The CDR3 bases are TGCGCCAGCAGCGACGGGGGGCCTAGCTCCTACGAGCAGTACTTC.

This clonotype was observed at least ten times. The V and J genes are TRBV6-2 or TRBV6-3 and TRBJ2-1; D unclear. Per germline, CDR1 MNHEY and CDR2 SVGEGT. Trimming took off 1 base at V and 8 bases at J, with 3 bases between the two ends. This CDR3 contains 11 residues. The chain's CDR3 is CASSYWDEQFF. The CDR3 nucleotides read TGTGCCAGCAGTTACTGGGATGAGCAGTTCTTC.

The chain combines TRBV28 with TRBJ2-3; 7 bases agree with TRBD1. The CDR3 has 16 amino acids. Trimming at V came to 2 bases and at J to 0 bases, leaving 5 bases not matched to a gene. CDR1 is MDHEN and CDR2 is SYDVKM in the germline V gene. This CDR3 reads CASSLMWGQSTDTQYF. The CDR3 DNA sequence: TGTGCCAGCAGTTTAATGTGGGGACAGAGCACAGATACGCAGTATTTT.

This clonotype was recorded at least ten times. CDR3 sequence reads: CASSLRQGLTEAFF. The CDR3 DNA is TGTGCCAGCAGTCTTAGACAGGGGTTGACTGAAGCTTTCTTT. The rearrangement links TRBV12-3 or TRBV12-4 to TRBJ1-1; TRBD1 matches 8 bases. This CDR3 region has 14 residues. The junction had 7 bases not matched to a gene; V was cut back by 5 bases and J by 5 bases.

This clonotype was seen more than once but under ten times. The chain recombines TRBV3-1 with TRBJ2-1; the D call may be TRBD1 or TRBD2 (5 bases each). Looked up from germline, CDR1 is LGHDT and CDR2 is YNNKEL (reference sequence). The ends were cut back, 4 bases at V and 9 bases at J, with 10 bases in the middle. The CDR3 length is 12 residues. The CDR3, as DNA: TGTGCCAGCAGCCGTGGGGACGGTGAGCAGTTCTTC. Protein sequence: CASSRGDGEQFF.

There are many counts of this clonotype. This rearrangement joins TRBV29-1 to TRBJ1-1; D possibly corresponds to TRBD1 (5 bases). Trimming removed 4 bases from V and 4 bases from J, with 13 bases in between. Germline V gene lookup returns CDR1 SQVTM and CDR2 ANQGSEA. The CDR3 extends over 13 amino acids. This CDR3 is CSVGTGLTTEAFF. The CDR3 DNA follows: TGCAGCGTTGGTACAGGATTGACCACTGAAGCTTTCTTT.

This clonotype was counted many times. The chain is built from TRBV7-9 and TRBJ1-2; 11 positions agree with TRBD1. The ends lost 4 bases at V and 4 bases at J; junction bases unmatched: 8. Germline V gives CDR1 SEHNR, CDR2 FQNEAQ (reference sequence). The CDR3 has 16 residues. CDR3 in DNA: TGTGCCAGCAGCTCCGGGACAGGGGGAAGGAGCTATGGCTACACCTTC. Translating it yields CASSSGTGGRSYGYTF. The complete variable domain, with remaining parts taken from reference TRBV7-9 and TRBJ1-2, reads DTGVSQNPRHKITKRGQNVTFRCDPISEHNRLYWYRQTLGQGPEFLTYFQNEAQLEKSRLLSDRFSAERPKGSFSTLEIQRTEQGDSAMYLCASSSGTGGRSYGYTFGSGTRLTVV.

This clonotype was seen ten or more times. The genes are TRBV7-2 and TRBJ1-5; D unclear. Germline V gene lookup returns CDR1 SGHTA and CDR2 FQGNSA. The CDR3 is made up of 17 amino acids. Trimming took off 2 bases at V and 5 bases at J, with 19 bases between the two ends. CDR3 sequence reads: CASSLRPPIPADQPQHF. In nucleotides, the CDR3 is TGTGCCAGCAGCTTACGACCTCCAATTCCAGCGGATCAGCCCCAGCATTTT.

This clonotype was seen ten or more times. V and J are TRBV7-2 and TRBJ1-5, with D uncertain. The CDR3 runs to 13 residues. The V end lost 5 bases, the J end lost 6 bases, and 11 bases lay between the germline ends. CDR1 SGHTA and CDR2 FQGNSA come from the germline V gene. CDR3 DNA sequence: TGTGCCAGCAGCAGGGTTATTAGTCAGCCCCAGCATTTT. Its translation is CASSRVISQPQHF. The full variable domain, completed using reference TRBV7-2 and TRBJ1-5, is GAGVSQSPSNKVTEKGKDVELRCDPISGHTALYWYRQSLGQGLEFLIYFQGNSAPDKSGLPSDRFSAERTGGSVSTLTIQRTQQEDSAVYLCASSRVISQPQHFGDGTRLSIL.

This clonotype was seen ten or more times. The V and J genes are TRBV5-1 and TRBJ2-3; D unresolved. This CDR3 spans 15 amino acids. CDR1 is SGHRS, CDR2 YFSETQ, per germline. Trimming pared 0 bases from V and 4 bases from J, leaving 12 bases between. Here the CDR3 reads CASSLGVYSPDTQYF. As DNA, the CDR3 is TGCGCCAGCAGCTTGGGGGTGTATTCCCCAGATACGCAGTATTTT.

Ten or more counts support this clonotype. The V call is TRBV12-3 or TRBV12-4, the J call TRBJ1-2, with 8 bases lining up with TRBD1. V lost 7 bases to trimming and J lost 6 bases; unmatched junction nucleotides: 16. The CDR3 sequence is 16 residues long. CDR3 loop: CASTLGQGFYLDGYTF. CDR3 nucleotide sequence: TGTGCCAGCACCCTCGGACAGGGATTTTATCTGGATGGCTACACCTTC.

The chain uses TRBV5-1 and TRBJ2-3; 8 bases are shared with TRBD2. V lost 4 bases and J lost 1; bases outside the gene matches: 11. The germline gives CDR1 SGHRS, CDR2 YFSETQ. The CDR3 is 17 amino acids. The CDR3 region is CASSLSRGGEGTDTQYF. The DNA for the CDR3 is TGCGCCAGCAGCCTCTCCCGGGGGGGGGAGGGCACAGATACGCAGTATTTT.

This clonotype was recorded many times. The chain employs TRBV12-3 or TRBV12-4 and TRBJ1-5; D gene unclear. V lost 3 bases, J lost 6 bases, and 15 bases lay in between. This CDR3 spans 15 amino acids. The CDR3 here is CASSFASGGGQPQHF. CDR3 coding DNA: TGTGCCAGCAGTTTTGCTTCAGGTGGTGGTCAGCCCCAGCATTTT.

This clonotype was counted between two and nine times. The chain carries TRBV5-1 and TRBJ2-1, with 11 bases that match TRBD2. Germline loops: CDR1 SGHRS, CDR2 YFSETQ. V dropped 0 bases and J dropped 7; count of bases not matched to a gene: 12. The CDR3 sequence is 18 residues long. The CDR3 reads CASSLGMTLAGGMNEQFF. CDR3 DNA sequence: TGCGCCAGCAGCTTGGGTATGACCCTAGCGGGGGGAATGAATGAGCAGTTCTTC. The whole variable domain, remainder taken from reference TRBV5-1 and TRBJ2-1, is KAGVTQTPRYLIKTRGQQVTLSCSPISGHRSVSWYQQTPGQGLQFLFEYFSETQRNKGNFPGRFSGRQFSNSRSEMNVSTLELGDSALYLCASSLGMTLAGGMNEQFFGPGTRLTVL.

This clonotype was observed many times. The chain combines TRBV24-1 with TRBJ1-2, with unresolved D. Germline CDR1 reads KGHDR; CDR2 reads SFDVKD. There are 13 residues in the CDR3. V dropped 4 bases and J dropped 4 bases, with 9 bases sitting between them. This CDR3 reads CATSDPGSYGYTF. For the CDR3, the DNA is TGTGCCACCAGTGACCCCGGCAGCTATGGCTACACCTTC.

This clonotype occurred many times. The J gene is TRBJ1-5, the V gene TRBV29-1, with D perhaps TRBD1 (6 bases). The CDR3 has 14 amino acids. Trimming shortened V by 5 bases and J by 0 bases, and 11 bases separated the two germline ends. The germline V gene encodes CDR1 SQVTM and CDR2 ANQGSEA. CDR3 sequence (DNA): TGCAGCGTTCTCATAGGGGGTAGCAATCAGCCCCAGCATTTT. It yields the protein CSVLIGGSNQPQHF.

This clonotype was recorded many times. This chain links TRBV7-9 with TRBJ1-1, with 8 bases aligning to TRBD1. The V gene end was trimmed by 11 bases and the J gene end by 6 bases; junction bases not matched to a gene: 8. The CDR3 spans 12 residues. CDR1 is SEHNR, CDR2 FQNEAQ, per germline (reference sequence). CDR3 bases: TGTGCCTCGGACAGGGTGGGCGCTGAAGCTTTCTTT. Protein: CASDRVGAEAFF.

This clonotype occurred many times. V is TRBV7-2 and J is TRBJ1-1, with TRBD1 as a possible D gene (6 bases). The CDR3 totals 18 residues. Deletions cut 3 bases from V and 4 bases from J, with 24 bases between. Germline CDR1 and CDR2: SGHTA and FQGNSA. The CDR3 is CASSFIARPHRGLTEAFF. The CDR3 DNA reads as TGTGCCAGCAGCTTTATCGCTCGACCCCACCGGGGGCTCACTGAAGCTTTCTTT. Using reference TRBV7-2 and TRBJ1-1 for the parts outside the CDR3, the full variable domain is GAGVSQSPSNKVTEKGKDVELRCDPISGHTALYWYRQSLGQGLEFLIYFQGNSAPDKSGLPSDRFSAERTGGSVSTLTIQRTQQEDSAVYLCASSFIARPHRGLTEAFFGQGTRLTVV.

This clonotype has ten or more counts. The rearrangement links TRBV13 to TRBJ1-1; D is possibly TRBD1 (6 bases). Trimming pared 6 bases from V and 4 bases from J, leaving 21 bases between. CDR3 length: 16 amino acids. Germline CDR1 is PRHDT and CDR2 is FYEKMQ (reference sequence). DNA for the CDR3: TGTGCCAGCAGAACCCACAGGGAAGGCAAGACCACTGAAGCTTTCTTT. Encoded protein: CASRTHREGKTTEAFF.

The table lists this clonotype with many counts. The V call is TRBV12-3 or TRBV12-4, the J call TRBJ2-3; D uncertain. V was cut by 6 bases and J by 7 bases, with 11 bases left in between. CDR3 length equals 12 residues. In nucleotides, the CDR3 is TGTGCCAGCAGGAACAGCAGAAATACGCAGTATTTT. Amino acids: CASRNSRNTQYF.

This clonotype has ten or more counts. The genes are TRBV29-1 and TRBJ2-7; 8 bases map to TRBD1. V trimming: 7 bases; J trimming: 2 bases; junction bases outside the gene matches: 10. CDR1 is SQVTM and CDR2 is ANQGSEA in the germline V gene. This CDR3 region has 14 residues. CDR3 sequence (DNA): TGCAGCGCCTCAGGGGGCTCGGATCCCTACGAGCAGTACTTC. The encoded protein is CSASGGSDPYEQYF.

This clonotype was counted at least ten times. V and J are TRBV4-3 and TRBJ1-1; unclear D gene. Germline-derived CDR1 and CDR2 are LGHNA and YSLEER. V dropped 0 bases and J dropped 8 bases, with 10 bases sitting between them. CDR3 length: 13 amino acids. This CDR3 reads CASSQEPGSEAFF. The CDR3 DNA follows: TGCGCCAGCAGCCAAGAACCCGGGAGCGAAGCTTTCTTT.